The 2 T cell receptor beta chains presented below share a single source sample, sequenced in a study of shared clonotypes between healthy human individuals. The assay was immunoSEQ multiplex PCR, and TCRdb's table has in-frame clones only and misses some. The sample yields more than 2,000,000 clones, 85% to 95% seen once. Sequencing was carried out using naive CD4+ T cells from PBMCs. As to subset: CD45RA+ positively selected. These receptors were obtained from a young man in good health. Some clones in this sample may be carry-over from other donors' samples.

As for this clone: At the DNA level, this CDR3 is encoded by other sequences in the same sample as well. The rearrangement uses TRBV11-3 and TRBJ2-5; no definite D call. CDR1 and CDR2 (germline): SGHNT, YENEEA. CDR3 length equals 12 residues. Trimming shortened V by 3 bases and J by 4 bases, and 6 bases separated the two germline ends. The CDR3 DNA follows: TGTGCCAGCAGCTTGGGCCGAGAGACCCAGTACTTC. Amino acids: CASSLGRETQYF.

This chain joins TRBV5-1 and TRBJ1-1; D is ambiguous. The CDR3 spans 14 residues. The V and J ends lost 0 bases and 4 bases respectively, with 10 bases between them. Germline V gene lookup returns CDR1 SGHRS and CDR2 YFSETQ. This CDR3 is CASSLGDGGTEAFF. The CDR3 DNA sequence: TGCGCCAGCAGCTTGGGGGATGGAGGCACTGAAGCTTTCTTT.